The 12 T cell receptor beta chains below come from one sample, sequenced in a study of blood T cells in healthy people across ages. Sample-barcoded 5' priming and a J-beta primer mix drove a second PCR of about 6 to 12 cycles. MiXCR, applied by TCRdb to the 5' RACE reads, yields one record per CDR3 protein. In the table there are around 1,700,000 distinct CDR3 sequences, approximately 30% of which are singletons. Sequences were obtained from blood. Every receptor here comes from a woman in her 30s in good health.

The chain is built from TRBV5-4 and TRBJ2-5, with 13 bases fitting TRBD2. The V gene's germline CDR1 is SGHNT and CDR2 YYREEE (reference sequence). This CDR3 comprises 14 residues. The V gene end was trimmed by 1 base and the J gene end by 11 bases; junction bases not matched to a gene: 5. The CDR3: CASSLRGTSGEQYF. CDR3 sequence (DNA): TGTGCCAGCAGCTTGCGGGGGACTAGCGGGGAGCAGTACTTC.

This clonotype was picked up many times. The chain links TRBV29-1 to TRBJ1-1; D gene unclear. Germline assignment: CDR1 SQVTM and CDR2 ANQGSEA. V was shortened by 7 bases and J by 1 base, with 13 bases between the two germline ends. The CDR3 has 13 amino acids. The CDR3 is CSGLDGGNTEAFF. In DNA form, the CDR3 reads TGCAGCGGCTTAGACGGCGGGAACACTGAAGCTTTCTTT.

This clonotype was seen a few times. The chain uses TRBV12-3 or TRBV12-4 and TRBJ1-5; unclear D gene. V was pared by 8 bases and J by 6 bases, with 11 bases between. The CDR3 runs to 12 residues. The CDR3 is CASHTWGQPQHF. The CDR3 nucleotides are TGTGCCAGCCATACGTGGGGTCAGCCCCAGCATTTT.

This clonotype was counted a few times. The rearrangement joins TRBV6-6 to TRBJ1-4; the D is unclear. Trimming stripped 6 bases from V and 6 bases from J, with 11 bases between. The germline V gene has CDR1 MNHNY and CDR2 SVGAGI (reference sequence). This CDR3 contains 13 residues. The CDR3 is CASSPLPYEKLFF. CDR3 nucleotides: TGTGCCAGCAGCCCCTTACCCTATGAAAAACTGTTTTTT.

Comments on this clonotype: This sequence may be a read error, since a much larger clone differs from it by one base. This chain joins TRBV2 and TRBJ2-5; D gene uncertain. Germline V gene data show CDR1 as SNHLY and CDR2 as FYNNEI. This CDR3 region has 13 residues. V was shortened by 8 bases and J by 5 bases, with 15 bases between the two germline ends. The CDR3 protein is CASGRTAMETQYF. The CDR3 nucleotides read TGTGCCAGCGGGCGAACAGCGATGGAGACCCAGTACTTC.

The chain has TRBV7-2 and TRBJ1-5, with 9 bases aligning to TRBD1. The CDR3 covers 14 residues. V lost 8 bases to trimming and J lost 3 bases; unmatched junction nucleotides: 5. CDR1 and CDR2 (germline): SGHTA, FQGNSA. The CDR3 reads CASGWDRDNQPQHF. CDR3 in DNA: TGTGCCAGCGGCTGGGACAGGGACAATCAGCCCCAGCATTTT.

The chain couples TRBV10-3 to TRBJ2-1; TRBD2 might be the D (5 bases). V gave up 8 bases and J gave up 4 bases, with 6 bases separating them. Germline lookup yields CDR1 ENHRY and CDR2 SYGVKD. There are 11 residues in the CDR3. Written as DNA, the CDR3 is TGTGCCATCGGGGAGTACAATGAGCAGTTCTTC. Translating gives CAIGEYNEQFF.

This clonotype was found a few times. V gene TRBV20-1 combines with J gene TRBJ2-5; TRBD2 agrees at 14 bases. V shed 8 bases and J 3 bases; nucleotides not matched to a gene: 11. The CDR3 consists of 16 residues. Germline V gives CDR1 DFQATT, CDR2 SNEGSKA (reference sequence). The CDR3 DNA reads TGCAGTTACAGCCCGGGACTAGCGGGGGCGAAAGAGACCCAGTACTTC. Amino acids: CSYSPGLAGAKETQYF.

This clonotype was counted many times. The J gene is TRBJ2-5, the V gene TRBV7-2; 14 nucleotides match TRBD2. CDR3 length: 16 residues. With V trimmed by 5 bases and J by 4 bases, 6 bases remained unmatched. Germline V gives CDR1 SGHTA, CDR2 FQGNSA. The CDR3 loop reads CASSAKGLAGAETQYF. CDR3 coding DNA: TGTGCCAGCAGCGCAAAGGGACTAGCGGGAGCAGAGACCCAGTACTTC.

This chain links TRBV20-1 with TRBJ2-5; no clear D. Deletions cut 0 bases from V and 10 bases from J, with 18 bases between. The CDR3 consists of 14 residues. Looked up from germline, CDR1 is DFQATT and CDR2 is SNEGSKA (reference sequence). This CDR3 is CSARDRRDSGLQYF. DNA of the CDR3: TGCAGTGCTAGAGATCGAAGGGATAGTGGGCTCCAGTACTTC.

This clonotype was seen a few times. This chain uses TRBV21-1 with TRBJ2-7. TRBV21-1 is recorded as a pseudogene. The CDR3 has 13 amino acids. The chain's CDR3 is CASSKTVLNEQYF. The CDR3, as DNA: TGTGCCAGCAGCAAAACGGTGCTGAACGAGCAGTACTTC.

As to this clonotype: The junction and the germline gene differ at one end; a read error may be behind it. V usage is TRBV18 and J usage is TRBJ2-5, with D possibly being TRBD1 (6 bases). The DNA end lines up better with TRBJ2-7; the J call may be wrong. The germline V gene has CDR1 KGHSH and CDR2 LQKENI. This CDR3 region has 17 residues. CDR3 in DNA: TGTGCCGGCTCACGACTCTTTGGGCAGGGGACCACCTACGAGCAGTACTTC. Its translation: CAGSRLFGQGTTYEQYF.